One and the same sample provided the 9 T cell receptor beta chains below, sequenced in a study of shared clonotypes between healthy human individuals. As defined, naive CD8 cells were CD45RO-negative and positively selected for CCR7, with terminally differentiated effector memory CD45RA+ cells excluded. Sequencing was performed with immunoSEQ multiplex PCR; in TCRdb, only in-frame clones are kept and a portion is missing. The sample holds about 700,000 clones; approximately 90% are singletons and the top ten take nearly 25%. Sequencing input: naive CD8+ T cells sorted from blood. Receptors originate from a man aged 25 to 40 in good health.

The CDR3 loop is CASSQGTSGTYNEQFF. CDR3 in DNA: TGTGCCAGCAGCCAAGGGACTAGCGGGACCTACAATGAGCAGTTCTTC. The V and J genes are TRBV14 and TRBJ2-1, with 12 bases matching TRBD2. Trimming cost V 1 base and J 2 bases; bases outside gene matches: 0. CDR1 and CDR2 from the germline V gene are SGHDN and FVKESK. The CDR3 extends over 16 amino acids.

The J gene is TRBJ2-1, the V gene TRBV27; 16 bases line up with TRBD2. The CDR3 covers 16 residues. The germline CDR1 and CDR2 sequences are MNHEY and SMNVEV (reference sequence). The ends lost 0 bases at V and 10 bases at J; junction bases unmatched: 3. The DNA for the CDR3 is TGTGCCAGCAGTTTATCGGGACTAGCGGGAGGGTTAGAGCAGTTCTTC. Translation gives CASSLSGLAGGLEQFF.

This chain links TRBV5-5 with TRBJ2-7, with 8 bases matching TRBD1. V dropped 4 bases and J dropped 6; count of bases not matched to a gene: 6. The germline V gene encodes CDR1 SGHKS and CDR2 YYEKEE (reference sequence). The length of the CDR3 is 13 residues. CDR3 region: CASSIGQGSEQYF. The CDR3 DNA follows: TGTGCCAGCAGCATTGGACAGGGCAGCGAGCAGTACTTC.

V gene TRBV5-4 combines with J gene TRBJ2-3, with D perhaps TRBD2 (6 bases). V lost 3 bases, J lost 4 bases, and 15 bases lay in between. The germline CDR1 and CDR2 sequences are SGHNT and YYREEE (reference sequence). The CDR3 totals 15 residues. Here the CDR3 reads CASSSQQGGPDTQYF. The CDR3 coding sequence is TGTGCCAGCAGCTCACAGCAGGGAGGACCAGATACGCAGTATTTT.

A remark on this clone: This CDR3 is also generated by other DNA sequences in the sample. The J gene is TRBJ1-1, the V gene TRBV28; D is ambiguous. Germline V lookup: CDR1 MDHEN, CDR2 SYDVKM. Trimming took 6 bases from V and 4 from J, leaving 6 bases between them. This CDR3 has 11 amino acids. CDR3 region: CASRDGTEAFF. In DNA, the CDR3 is TGTGCCAGCAGGGATGGCACTGAAGCTTTCTTT.

The chain employs TRBV28 and TRBJ1-5, with TRBD1 identical over 8 bases. J lost 7 bases, V lost 8 bases, and 7 bases had no gene match. Germline CDR1 is MDHEN and CDR2 is SYDVKM. The CDR3 is made up of 13 amino acids. CDR3 amino acids: CASAETGAQPQHF. The CDR3 bases are TGTGCCAGCGCGGAGACAGGGGCGCAGCCCCAGCATTTT.

The V call is TRBV28, the J call TRBJ2-7; D is undetermined. Trimming shortened V by 5 bases and J by 2 bases, and 13 bases separated the two germline ends. Germline V gene data show CDR1 as MDHEN and CDR2 as SYDVKM. This CDR3 spans 14 amino acids. The CDR3 DNA reads TGTGCCAGCAGTCCCGAACGACGTCCCTACGAGCAGTACTTC. Its translation: CASSPERRPYEQYF.

The rearrangement uses TRBV27 and TRBJ2-5; 8 bases align to TRBD2. V lost 5 bases and J lost 2; bases outside the gene matches: 7. This CDR3 region has 15 residues. From germline, CDR1 is MNHEY and CDR2 SMNVEV (reference sequence). In DNA form, the CDR3 reads TGTGCCAGCAGTCCCTTCACTAGCGGACAAGAGACCCAGTACTTC. This sequence encodes CASSPFTSGQETQYF.

The gene calls are TRBV28 and TRBJ2-3; D gene uncertain. Germline loops: CDR1 MDHEN, CDR2 SYDVKM. V lost 3 bases, J lost 0 bases, and 10 bases lay in between. The CDR3 consists of 15 residues. The CDR3 protein is CASSFGSYSTDTQYF. The DNA of the CDR3 is TGTGCCAGCAGTTTTGGTTCTTACAGCACAGATACGCAGTATTTT.